Listed below are T cell receptor beta chains from one sample, sequenced in a study of blood T cell repertoires in COVID-19. The repertoire was sequenced with immunoSEQ multiplex PCR; TCRdb's copy has only in-frame clones and lacks some. The sample holds roughly 380,000 clones, around 91% seen once. The material sequenced was peripheral blood. The receptors originated from a woman in her thirties or forties with COVID-19, enrolled during active disease. Both conserved end residues are part of each CDR3. A D gene is named only where the DNA matches it firmly. Only part of the rows carry a size: once, few, many, or a class if the clone is expanded.

V gene	clone size	D gene	J gene	CDR3 protein	CDR3 DNA
TRBV28	once	NA	TRBJ1-3	CASTPTAAGNTIYF	TGTGCCAGCACCCCTACAGCTGCTGGAAACACCATATATTTT
TRBV18	NA	NA	TRBJ1-5	CASSPLPGGGDISNQPQHF	TGTGCCAGCTCACCCCTTCCAGGAGGTGGGGATATAAGCAATCAGCCCCAGCATTTT
TRBV18	NA	NA	TRBJ2-2	CASSPDILRTGELFF	TGTGCCAGCTCACCGGACATTCTTCGGACCGGGGAGCTGTTTTTT
TRBV6-5	NA	TRBD1	TRBJ1-4	CASSPRTGVGKLFF	TGTGCCAGCAGTCCCCGGACAGGGGTCGGAAAACTGTTTTTT
TRBV9	NA	TRBD1	TRBJ1-5	CASSSGQGAGQPQHF	TGTGCCAGCAGCTCGGGACAGGGGGCCGGGCAGCCCCAGCATTTT
TRBV28	NA	NA	TRBJ1-1	CASTVNRYTTEAFF	TGTGCCAGCACCGTGAACAGGTACACTACTGAAGCTTTCTTT
TRBV5-6	NA	NA	TRBJ2-1	CASSFLQGGNEQFF	TGTGCCAGCAGCTTTCTTCAGGGAGGCAATGAGCAGTTCTTC
TRBV5-4	NA	TRBD2	TRBJ2-7	CASSPSRTSSYEQYF	TGTGCCAGCAGCCCCTCCAGGACTAGCAGCTACGAGCAGTACTTC
TRBV15	NA	TRBD1	TRBJ2-7	CATSRDPPRGYPEDSYEQYF	TGTGCCACCAGCAGAGATCCTCCCAGGGGGTACCCCGAGGACTCCTACGAGCAGTACTTC
TRBV9	NA	NA	TRBJ2-6	CASSVAGGTSSGANVLTF	TGTGCCAGCAGCGTTGCAGGGGGGACAAGCTCTGGGGCCAACGTCCTGACTTTC
TRBV6-5	NA	NA	TRBJ1-1	CASSYSRGPNTEAFF	TGTGCCAGCAGTTACTCGCGGGGGCCGAACACTGAAGCTTTCTTT
TRBV4-3	NA	TRBD1	TRBJ1-5	CASSQDIFRDRGGGSNQPQHF	TGCGCCAGCAGCCAAGATATTTTCCGGGACAGGGGAGGAGGAAGCAATCAGCCCCAGCATTTT
TRBV4-3	NA	NA	TRBJ1-4	CASSPTEAEKLFF	TGCGCCAGCAGCCCGACCGAAGCGGAAAAACTGTTTTTT